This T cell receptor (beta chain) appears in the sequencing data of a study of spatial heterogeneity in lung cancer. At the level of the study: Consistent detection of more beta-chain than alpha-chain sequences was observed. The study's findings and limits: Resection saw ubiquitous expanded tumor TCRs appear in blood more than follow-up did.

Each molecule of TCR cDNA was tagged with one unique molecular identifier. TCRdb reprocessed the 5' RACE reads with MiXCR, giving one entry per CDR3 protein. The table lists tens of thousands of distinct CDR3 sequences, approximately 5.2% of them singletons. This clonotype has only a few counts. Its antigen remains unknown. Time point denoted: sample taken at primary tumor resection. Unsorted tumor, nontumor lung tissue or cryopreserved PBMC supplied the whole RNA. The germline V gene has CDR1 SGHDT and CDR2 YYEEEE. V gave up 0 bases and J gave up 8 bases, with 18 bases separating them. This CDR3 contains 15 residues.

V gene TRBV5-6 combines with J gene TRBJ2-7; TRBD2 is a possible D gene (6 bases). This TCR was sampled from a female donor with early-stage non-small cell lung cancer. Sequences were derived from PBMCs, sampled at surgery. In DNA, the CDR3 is TGTGCCAGCAGCTTGGAGGACTACTCTTTGGGCAAGCAGTACTTC. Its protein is CASSLEDYSLGKQYF.